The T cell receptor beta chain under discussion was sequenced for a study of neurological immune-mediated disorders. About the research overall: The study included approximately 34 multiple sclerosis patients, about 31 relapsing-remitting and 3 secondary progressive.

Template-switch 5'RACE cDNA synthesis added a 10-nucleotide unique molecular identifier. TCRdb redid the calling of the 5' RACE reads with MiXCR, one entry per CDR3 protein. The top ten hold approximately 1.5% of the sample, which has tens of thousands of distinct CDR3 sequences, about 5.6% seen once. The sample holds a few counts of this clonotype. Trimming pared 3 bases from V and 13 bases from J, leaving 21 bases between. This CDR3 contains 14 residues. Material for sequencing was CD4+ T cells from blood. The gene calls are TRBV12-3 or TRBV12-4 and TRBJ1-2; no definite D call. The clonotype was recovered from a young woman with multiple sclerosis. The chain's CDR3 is CASSFRQDPSRATF. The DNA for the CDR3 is TGTGCCAGCAGTTTTCGGCAGGACCCATCTAGGGCCACCTTC.